The following is a TCR beta chain sequence with its context. The data derive from a study of cytomegalovirus exposure and HLA in healthy donors. The CDR3 length is 13 residues. Trimming shortened V by 4 bases and J by 5 bases, and 11 bases separated the two germline ends. Germline V gene lookup returns CDR1 LNHDA and CDR2 SQIVND (reference sequence). The PCR was carried out with 60 Vbeta primers and 13 Jbeta primers. Only in-frame clones appear in the TCRdb table, and some are missing; sequencing was by immunoSEQ multiplex PCR. The sample comprises 100,000 to 140,000 clones, over 75% of which are singletons, and 4.2% rests with the top ten.

V gene TRBV19 combines with J gene TRBJ1-1, with D tentatively TRBD1 (5 bases). The clonotype originates from a male donor in good health and CMV-seronegative. The specimen was PBMCs. The CDR3 loop is CASSTGRVTEAFF. For the CDR3, the DNA is TGTGCCAGTAGTACTGGCAGGGTAACTGAAGCTTTCTTT.